The sequence of this T cell receptor beta chain was determined in a study of vaccination and CD4 T cells after COVID-19. Treatment denoted: roughly nine-day PBMC culture with coronavirus spike peptide pools or control peptides (ViraFEST assay). TCR sequencing followed the expansion of antigen-specific T cells with peptide pools in ViraFEST. In its sample, this clonotype was seen a few times. The antigen is undetermined. Sequence data for DNA of cultured CD4+ T cells were generated by the Oncomine TCR Beta short-read assay. TCRdb redid the calling of the PCR reads with MiXCR, one entry per CDR3 protein. This sample has fewer than 20,000 distinct CDR3 sequences, with about two fifths found just once. Source: CD4+ T cells from blood, cultured in vitro, taken before SARS-CoV-2 vaccination. This receptor was taken from a human donor who had recovered from COVID-19.

The CDR3 DNA reads TGCAGTGCTATAGCGGTAACCCCCTACGAGCAGTACTTC. The encoded protein is CSAIAVTPYEQYF. The rearrangement uses TRBV20-1 and TRBJ2-7, with a weak D call TRBD2 (6 bases). The ends were cut back, 4 bases at V and 2 bases at J, with 12 bases in the middle. CDR1 and CDR2 (germline): DFQATT, SNEGSKA (reference sequence). This CDR3 comprises 13 residues.